A selection of T cell receptor beta chains follows, all from one sample in a study of blood T cell repertoires in COVID-19. TCRdb's table, derived via immunoSEQ multiplex PCR, lists solely in-frame clones and lacks some. The sample holds some 150,000 clones, 75% to 90% seen once. The sequenced material came from peripheral blood. All receptors derive from a woman in her sixties or seventies with active or convalescent COVID-19. Each CDR3 is given with its conserved first and last residue. Each record gives: V gene, J gene, clone size, D gene, CDR3 protein, CDR3 DNA. D genes are given only for firm matches. Size is stated for part of the rows, as once, few or many counts, or as a class when the clone is expanded.

TRBV10-3,TRBJ2-3,NA,NA,CAIRQGSLPDTQYF,TGTGCCATCAGACAGGGATCCCTCCCAGATACGCAGTATTTT
TRBV18,TRBJ1-1,NA,NA,CASSPQVESNTEAFF,TGTGCCAGCTCACCTCAGGTAGAGAGTAACACTGAAGCTTTCTTT
TRBV9,TRBJ2-2,NA,TRBD2,CASRRSGGPTGELFF,TGTGCCAGCAGACGGTCGGGGGGGCCGACCGGGGAGCTGTTTTTT
TRBV21-1,TRBJ1-2,few,NA,CASSKTGSGVGYTF,TGTGCCAGCAGCAAGACAGGCTCAGGGGTAGGCTACACCTTC
TRBV21-1,TRBJ1-4,NA,NA,CASSKGPPWTGKGGKLFF,TGTGCCAGCAGCAAAGGGCCTCCATGGACAGGGAAAGGGGGGAAACTGTTTTTT
TRBV5-1,TRBJ2-1,few,NA,CASSLEGGGWNREQFF,TGCGCCAGCAGCTTGGAGGGAGGGGGGTGGAATCGTGAGCAGTTCTTC
TRBV4-1,TRBJ1-1,NA,NA,CASSQDRILQGIDTEAFF,TGCGCCAGCAGCCAAGATCGTATCCTCCAGGGGATCGACACTGAAGCTTTCTTT
TRBV3-1/TRBV3-2,TRBJ1-6,NA,TRBD1,CASSRGQGAGSPLHF,TGTGCCAGCAGCCGAGGACAGGGAGCGGGCTCACCCCTCCACTTT
TRBV5-4,TRBJ2-6,NA,TRBD2,CASSSSGNSGANVLTF,TGTGCCAGCAGCTCTAGCGGGAACTCTGGGGCCAACGTCCTGACTTTC
TRBV7-2,TRBJ1-1,once,NA,CASSFGQQRPAFF,TGTGCCAGCAGCTTTGGGCAACAGCGGCCCGCTTTCTTT
TRBV12-3/TRBV12-4,TRBJ1-2,NA,TRBD1,CASTSQGSGYTF,TGTGCCAGCACCTCACAGGGGTCAGGCTACACCTTC
TRBV11-1,TRBJ1-2,NA,TRBD1,CASSSGTADYGYTF,TGTGCCAGCAGCTCCGGGACAGCGGACTATGGCTACACCTTC
TRBV6-5,TRBJ1-1,NA,TRBD1,CASSLDRAVTEAFF,TGTGCCAGCAGCCTGGACAGGGCAGTTACTGAAGCTTTCTTT
TRBV7-2,TRBJ2-1,NA,TRBD2,CASSLPGLAEQFF,TGTGCCAGCAGCTTACCGGGACTAGCGGAGCAGTTCTTC
TRBV7-2,TRBJ1-2,NA,TRBD1,CASSLGQGTTGYTF,TGTGCCAGCAGCTTAGGACAGGGAACGACAGGCTACACCTTC
TRBV9,TRBJ1-1,few,TRBD1,CASTPTGTNTEAFF,TGTGCCAGCACCCCGACAGGGACGAACACTGAAGCTTTCTTT
TRBV10-3,TRBJ1-1,NA,NA,CAINGGGPTEAFF,TGTGCCATCAATGGGGGGGGGCCCACTGAAGCTTTCTTT
TRBV25-1,TRBJ1-6,NA,NA,CASSDTSSYNSPLHF,TGTGCCAGCAGTGACACAAGCTCCTATAATTCACCCCTCCACTTT
TRBV9,TRBJ1-1,NA,NA,CASSVGGGANPMNTEAFF,TGTGCCAGCAGCGTAGGAGGTGGGGCGAATCCTATGAACACTGAAGCTTTCTTT
TRBV5-1,TRBJ1-4,NA,NA,CASSLGAGNEKLFF,TGCGCCAGCAGCTTGGGGGCGGGAAATGAAAAACTGTTTTTT
TRBV7-2,TRBJ1-2,few,NA,CASSLGRTASSNYGYTF,TGTGCCAGCAGCTTAGGTAGGACAGCAAGTTCCAACTATGGCTACACCTTC
TRBV3-1/TRBV3-2,TRBJ1-2,NA,TRBD1,CASSQGQGAIYGYTF,TGTGCCAGCAGCCAAGGACAGGGGGCGATCTATGGCTACACCTTC